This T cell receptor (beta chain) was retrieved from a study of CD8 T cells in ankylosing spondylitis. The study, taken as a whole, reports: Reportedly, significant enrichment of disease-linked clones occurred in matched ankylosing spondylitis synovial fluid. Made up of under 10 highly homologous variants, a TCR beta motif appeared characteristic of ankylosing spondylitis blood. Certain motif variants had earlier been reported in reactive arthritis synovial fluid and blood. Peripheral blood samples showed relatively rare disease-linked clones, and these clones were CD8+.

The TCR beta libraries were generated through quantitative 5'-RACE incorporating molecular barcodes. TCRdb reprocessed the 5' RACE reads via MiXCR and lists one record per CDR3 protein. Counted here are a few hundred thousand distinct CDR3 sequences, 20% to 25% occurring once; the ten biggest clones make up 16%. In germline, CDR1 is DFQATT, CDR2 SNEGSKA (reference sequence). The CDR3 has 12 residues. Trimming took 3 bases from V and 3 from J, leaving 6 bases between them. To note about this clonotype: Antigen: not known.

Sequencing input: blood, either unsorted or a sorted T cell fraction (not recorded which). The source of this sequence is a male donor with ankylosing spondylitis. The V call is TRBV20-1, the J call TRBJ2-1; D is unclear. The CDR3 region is CSASLRYNEQFF. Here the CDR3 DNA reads TGCAGTGCTAGCCTGCGCTACAATGAGCAGTTCTTC.